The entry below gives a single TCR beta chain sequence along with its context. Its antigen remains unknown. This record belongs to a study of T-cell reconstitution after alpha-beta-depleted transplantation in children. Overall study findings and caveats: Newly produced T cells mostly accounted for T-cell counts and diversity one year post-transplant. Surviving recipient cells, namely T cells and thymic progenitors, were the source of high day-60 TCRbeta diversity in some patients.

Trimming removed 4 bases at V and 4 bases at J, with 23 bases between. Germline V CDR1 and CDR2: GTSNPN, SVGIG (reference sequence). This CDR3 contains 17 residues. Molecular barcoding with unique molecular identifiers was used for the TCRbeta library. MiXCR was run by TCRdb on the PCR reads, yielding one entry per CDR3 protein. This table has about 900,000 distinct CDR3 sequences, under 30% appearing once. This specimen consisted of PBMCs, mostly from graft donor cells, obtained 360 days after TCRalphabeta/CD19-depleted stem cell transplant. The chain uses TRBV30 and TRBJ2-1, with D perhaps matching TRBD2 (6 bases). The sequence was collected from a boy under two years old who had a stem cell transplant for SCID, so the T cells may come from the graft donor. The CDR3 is CAWTQQDYPPLYNEQFF. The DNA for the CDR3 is TGTGCCTGGACCCAACAGGACTACCCACCTCTATACAATGAGCAGTTCTTC.